The 28 T cell receptor beta chains below were found in one sample sequenced in a study of blood T cells in healthy people across ages. The second PCR ran about 6 to 11 cycles with a sample-barcoded 5' primer and J-beta primers. TCRdb passed the 5' RACE reads through MiXCR, listing each CDR3 protein once. The table records 1.5 million or so distinct CDR3 sequences, under 55% of them present only once. Sequencing used blood. The receptors were gathered from a woman aged 18-30 years in good health.

This clonotype was observed a handful of times. The genes are TRBV27 and TRBJ1-5; TRBD1 aligns across 7 bases. Trimming took 4 bases from V and 6 from J; bases not matched to a gene: 9. This CDR3 region has 15 residues. Germline CDR1 is MNHEY and CDR2 is SMNVEV (reference sequence). This CDR3 reads CASSWRGRQGQPQHF. The CDR3 nucleotides are TGTGCCAGCAGTTGGAGGGGCAGACAGGGTCAGCCCCAGCATTTT.

Points on this clonotype: At one end, the junction sequence differs from germline, possibly due to a read error. The rearrangement joins TRBV12-3 or TRBV12-4 to TRBJ2-5, with 9 bases fitting TRBD1. The CDR3 totals 14 residues. The CDR3 sequence is CVSSSGQGRETQYF. The CDR3 coding sequence is TGTGTCAGCAGTTCGGGACAGGGTAGGGAGACCCAGTACTTC.

In its sample, this clonotype was seen a few times. This chain uses TRBV12-3 or TRBV12-4 with TRBJ1-1, with 7 bases aligning to TRBD1. The trim removed 3 bases at V and 6 bases at J, leaving 13 bases unmatched. This CDR3 is built from 16 residues. The CDR3 DNA follows: TGTGCCAGCAGTTTTGAGGGGGCAGTGACGGCCTCTGAAGCTTTCTTT. Residues: CASSFEGAVTASEAFF.

This clonotype was counted between two and nine times. This sequence joins TRBV5-1 and TRBJ2-1; TRBD2 agrees at 8 bases. CDR3 length: 15 residues. CDR1 and CDR2 (germline): SGHRS, YFSETQ. J was trimmed by 10 bases and V by 5 bases; bases with no gene match: 14. The CDR3 loop is CASSPNSGARFEQFF. In DNA form, the CDR3 reads TGCGCCAGCAGTCCGAATAGCGGGGCGCGATTCGAGCAGTTCTTC.

This chain links TRBV28 with TRBJ2-3; the D gene is possibly TRBD2 (7 bases). This CDR3 spans 16 amino acids. V lost 3 bases to trimming and J lost 0 bases, with 13 bases between them. Per the germline V gene, CDR1 is MDHEN and CDR2 is SYDVKM. The CDR3 is CASSFARGASTDTQYF. CDR3 DNA: TGTGCCAGCAGTTTTGCCCGGGGGGCGAGCACAGATACGCAGTATTTT.

The chain carries TRBV5-1 and TRBJ2-2; D is possibly TRBD1 (5 bases). Trimming removed 2 bases from V and 2 bases from J, with 10 bases in between. Germline V gene lookup returns CDR1 SGHRS and CDR2 YFSETQ. The CDR3 runs to 15 residues. CDR3 loop: CASSFIQGNTGELFF. The DNA of the CDR3 is TGCGCCAGCAGCTTCATCCAGGGTAACACCGGGGAGCTGTTTTTT.

This clonotype was seen a few times. V usage is TRBV20-1 and J usage is TRBJ2-1, with 9 bases lining up with TRBD1. Germline V lookup: CDR1 DFQATT, CDR2 SNEGSKA (reference sequence). CDR3 size: 14 residues. This CDR3 reads CRIETGTGFNEQFF. The CDR3 DNA follows: TGCAGGATTGAGACCGGGACAGGGTTTAATGAGCAGTTCTTC.

The rearrangement joins TRBV29-1 to TRBJ1-3; no clear D gene. Trimming shortened V by 8 bases and J by 1 base, and 6 bases separated the two germline ends. The CDR3 covers 11 residues. Germline CDR1 and CDR2: SQVTM and ANQGSEA. In DNA form, the CDR3 reads TGCAGCCTTAGTTCTGGAAACACCATATATTTT. Translation gives CSLSSGNTIYF.

The V gene is TRBV4-1, the J gene TRBJ2-5; D might be TRBD2 (6 bases). V dropped 0 bases and J dropped 2 bases, with 19 bases sitting between them. Per germline, CDR1 MGHRA and CDR2 YSYEKL. The CDR3 covers 18 residues. CDR3 DNA sequence: TGCGCCAGCAGCCAAGAGTTAGGCGGAATAGCGGAACAAGAGACCCAGTACTTC. It yields the protein CASSQELGGIAEQETQYF.

J is TRBJ2-5 and V is TRBV7-3; the D is unclear. The length of the CDR3 is 15 residues. Germline V gene sequence: CDR1 SGHTA, CDR2 FQGTGA. The V gene lost 2 bases and the J gene lost 2 bases, with 12 bases spanning the gap. As DNA, the CDR3 is TGTGCCAGCAGCTTAGCCGGGTCCACTCAAGAGACCCAGTACTTC. Its protein product is CASSLAGSTQETQYF.

This clonotype has more than one count but fewer than ten. The rearrangement joins TRBV29-1 to TRBJ1-2; 8 positions agree with TRBD1. The trim removed 7 bases at V and 6 bases at J, leaving 7 bases unmatched. The CDR3 loop spans 12 amino acids. Germline loops: CDR1 SQVTM, CDR2 ANQGSEA. The CDR3 is CSGFPTGDGYTF. The CDR3 DNA follows: TGCAGCGGCTTCCCGACAGGGGATGGCTACACCTTC.

V usage is TRBV7-2 and J usage is TRBJ2-1; TRBD2 matches 11 bases. The closer fit of TRBJ2-7 to the DNA end suggests the J call may be wrong. Germline V CDR1 and CDR2: SGHTA, FQGNSA. CDR3 length: 15 residues. The CDR3 here is CASSFSSGGNNEQYF. The CDR3 region has the DNA TGTGCCAGCAGCTTCTCTAGCGGGGGGAACAATGAGCAGTACTTC.

This clonotype appeared a single time. The genes are TRBV18 and TRBJ1-4; perhaps TRBD1 as D (5 bases). CDR1 KGHSH and CDR2 LQKENI come from the germline V gene. Trimming took 6 bases from V and 8 from J, leaving 16 bases between them. The CDR3 covers 14 residues. CDR3: CASSSSPPGEKLFF. In DNA form, the CDR3 reads TGTGCCAGCTCTAGCTCGCCGCCAGGGGAAAAACTGTTTTTT. The full variable domain, rest sourced from reference TRBV18 and TRBJ1-4, is NAGVMQNPRHLVRRRGQEARLRCSPMKGHSHVYWYRQLPEEGLKFMVYLQKENIIDESGMPKERFSAEFPKEGPSILRIQQVVRGDSAAYFCASSSSPPGEKLFFGSGTQLSVL.

This clonotype has more than one count but fewer than ten. The V call is TRBV7-2, the J call TRBJ1-2; D is ambiguous. CDR3 size: 12 residues. Germline CDR1 reads SGHTA; CDR2 reads FQGNSA. V was cut by 0 bases and J by 7 bases, with 6 bases left in between. CDR3 loop: CASSLASTGYTF. The CDR3 DNA is TGTGCCAGCAGCTTAGCCTCAACTGGCTACACCTTC.

V usage is TRBV20-1 and J usage is TRBJ2-1; 10 nucleotides match TRBD2. The CDR3 is 13 amino acids. J gave up 3 bases and V 8 bases, and 4 bases lay outside the gene matches. Germline CDR1 and CDR2: DFQATT and SNEGSKA (reference sequence). The CDR3 loop reads CSPTSGNYNEQFF. The CDR3 DNA reads TGCAGTCCTACTAGCGGGAACTACAATGAGCAGTTCTTC.

The chain links TRBV9 to TRBJ2-5; 11 positions match TRBD2. This CDR3 has 19 amino acids. Germline trimming cut 0 bases from V and 0 bases from J; bases unmatched to any gene: 10. Germline lookup yields CDR1 SGDLS and CDR2 YYNGEE. This CDR3 reads CASSVGGLAVPSYQETQYF. The CDR3 nucleotides are TGTGCCAGCAGCGTAGGGGGACTAGCGGTACCCTCGTACCAAGAGACCCAGTACTTC. The full variable domain, completed using reference TRBV9 and TRBJ2-5, is DSGVTQTPKHLITATGQRVTLRCSPRSGDLSVYWYQQSLDQGLQFLIQYYNGEERAKGNILERFSAQQFPDLHSELNLSSLELGDSALYFCASSVGGLAVPSYQETQYFGPGTRLLVL.

There are a few counts of this clonotype. The CDR3 loop is CSARDRGTKSSYEQYF. The DNA of the CDR3 is TGCAGTGCTAGAGATAGGGGGACTAAGAGCTCCTACGAGCAGTACTTC. V usage is TRBV20-1 and J usage is TRBJ2-7; maybe TRBD2 (7 bases). The germline V gene encodes CDR1 DFQATT and CDR2 SNEGSKA (reference sequence). This CDR3 has 16 residues. V was cut by 0 bases and J by 0 bases, with 15 bases left in between.

V usage is TRBV20-1 and J usage is TRBJ2-3; D is tentatively TRBD1 or TRBD2 (5 bases each). There are 12 residues in the CDR3. Deletions cut 6 bases from V and 9 bases from J, with 16 bases between. Germline CDR1 and CDR2: DFQATT and SNEGSKA (reference sequence). CDR3 in amino acids: CSALTGARTQYF. CDR3 nucleotides: TGCAGTGCATTGACCGGGGCCCGGACGCAGTATTTT.

This chain joins TRBV29-1 and TRBJ2-7; D may be TRBD2 (6 bases). Germline CDR1 and CDR2: SQVTM and ANQGSEA. The CDR3 spans 14 residues. V was trimmed by 8 bases and J by 0 bases, leaving 17 bases between them. CDR3 sequence (DNA): TGCAGCATCCGGAGGGACGCCAGCTCCTACGAGCAGTACTTC. Residues: CSIRRDASSYEQYF.

The CDR3: CASSPRRGDSYEQYF. The CDR3 DNA is TGTGCCAGCAGCCCCCGCCGAGGAGACTCGTACGAGCAGTACTTC. V usage is TRBV6-2 or TRBV6-3 and J usage is TRBJ2-7; D is uncertain. CDR1 is MNHEY, CDR2 SVGEGT, per germline. This CDR3 contains 15 residues. V lost 6 bases to trimming and J lost 4 bases, with 19 bases between them.

J is TRBJ2-1 and V is TRBV28; 14 bases align to TRBD2. The CDR3 is 17 amino acids. Germline V gene data show CDR1 as MDHEN and CDR2 as SYDVKM. V trimming: 7 bases; J trimming: 2 bases; junction bases outside the gene matches: 7. In nucleotides, the CDR3 is TGTGCCAGCAAGGGGACTAGCGGGAGAGGTACCTACAATGAGCAGTTCTTC. Residues: CASKGTSGRGTYNEQFF.

This chain links TRBV30 with TRBJ1-1; TRBD1 is a possible D gene (6 bases). Germline V lookup: CDR1 GTSNPN, CDR2 SVGIG (reference sequence). The CDR3 extends over 14 amino acids. V lost 2 bases, J lost 0 bases, and 10 bases lay in between. The CDR3 DNA follows: TGTGCCTGGAGTTCCGGGACATTGAACACTGAAGCTTTCTTT. Protein product: CAWSSGTLNTEAFF.

This clonotype was counted between two and nine times. V and J are TRBV27 and TRBJ2-1; no clear D gene. The V end was cut by 7 bases, the J end by 6 bases, with 13 bases between. Germline V gene lookup returns CDR1 MNHEY and CDR2 SMNVEV (reference sequence). The CDR3 loop spans 13 amino acids. CDR3 nucleotides: TGTGCCAGCAACACTCACGTGGGCAATGAGCAGTTCTTC. Its translation: CASNTHVGNEQFF.

This clonotype was seen once. A much larger clonotype is one base distant, so this may be a read error. The chain links TRBV29-1 to TRBJ2-7, with 11 bases fitting TRBD2. The V segment lost 4 bases and the J segment 7 bases; nucleotides outside the gene matches: 12. The CDR3 is made up of 15 amino acids. Per the germline V gene, CDR1 is SQVTM and CDR2 is ANQGSEA. In nucleotides, the CDR3 is TGCAGCGTTGGGCCCAAACTAGCGGGAGACAATGAGCAGTACTTC. Its translation: CSVGPKLAGDNEQYF.

A few counts support this clonotype. The J gene is TRBJ2-5, the V gene TRBV4-1; D not resolved. The J call may be incorrect, as the DNA end agrees better with TRBJ2-7. The CDR3 covers 13 residues. Per germline, CDR1 MGHRA and CDR2 YSYEKL. CDR3 DNA: TGCGCCAGCAGCCTAAGTACTGGGTTCGAGCAGTACTTC. Translating gives CASSLSTGFEQYF.

The rearrangement links TRBV27 to TRBJ1-6, with 7 bases fitting TRBD1. The junction had 10 bases not matched to a gene; V was cut back by 7 bases and J by 10 bases. The germline gives CDR1 MNHEY, CDR2 SMNVEV (reference sequence). This CDR3 is 14 amino acids long. The CDR3 nucleotides read TGTGCCAGCAAAGCGACCAGGGGGAGGTCACCCCTCCACTTT. Translated: CASKATRGRSPLHF.

This clonotype was observed a few times. The chain uses TRBV24-1 and TRBJ2-1, with D unclear. CDR3 length equals 11 residues. The V end was cut by 8 bases, the J end by 7 bases, with 8 bases between. Germline V gene data show CDR1 as KGHDR and CDR2 as SFDVKD. CDR3 region: CATTVGNEQFF. The CDR3 coding sequence is TGTGCCACCACCGTGGGGAATGAGCAGTTCTTC.

The rearrangement links TRBV7-9 to TRBJ2-1; D might be TRBD2 (6 bases). With the DNA end fitting TRBJ2-7 better, the J assignment may be wrong. The germline CDR1 and CDR2 sequences are SEHNR and FQNEAQ (reference sequence). The CDR3 contains 13 residues. CDR3 region: CAIEREPIYEQYF. As DNA, the CDR3 is TGTGCCATTGAACGGGAGCCAATCTACGAGCAGTACTTC.